The present T cell receptor beta chain was sequenced within a study of blood T cell repertoires in COVID-19. Background on the study: Collection of acute and convalescent COVID-19 samples took place in the United States, Italy and Spain. PBMCs, B-cell-depleted T cells, or T cells provided the cDNA or gDNA that made up the material.

Germline V gene sequence: CDR1 LNHDA, CDR2 SQIVND (reference sequence). Trimming took 5 bases from V and 8 from J, leaving 15 bases between them. This CDR3 region has 13 residues. In the original analysis: Estimation of nucleated cell counts relied on the amplification of reference gene primers. Libraries were prepared by immunoSEQ multiplex PCR; TCRdb keeps only in-frame clonotypes and omits some of them. For V, J and clone size, that table is used; D and trimming come from the DNA. Of about 66,000 clones in the sample, approximately 89% were seen once. This receptor was identified in a man aged 55 to 70 with acute or convalescent COVID-19. Sequencing was done on a sample of peripheral blood. V is TRBV19 and J is TRBJ1-1; no definite D call. CDR3 sequence reads: CASSSRPREEAFF. The CDR3 DNA reads as TGTGCCAGTAGTTCCCGGCCTCGGGAGGAAGCTTTCTTT.